This T cell receptor beta chain was identified in a study of blood T cell repertoires in COVID-19 (dated by TCRdb to 2019 to 2021). Notes on the research overall: The collaborator samples originated in the United States, Italy and Spain and spanned the acute and convalescent phases of COVID-19. A freely available public database, intended as a resource for researchers studying the immune response to SARS-CoV-2, is where the repertoires were released. The material from the prospective study consisted of cDNA or gDNA derived from T cells, B-cell-depleted T cells, or PBMCs. The dataset comprised deeply sampled blood TCRbeta repertoires from subjects exposed to, actively infected with, or recovered from COVID-19. Where HLA class I and class II types were available, the types were taken from metadata supplied by the sample provider, not from assay-based typing. Samples came from the ongoing ImmuneRACE study (first 160 participants) plus 1,254 subjects from 6 global collaborators. Sample metadata almost always included a de-identified subject ID, COVID-19 status, age in years and sex.

For this clone: It lacks a known antigen. No per-base quality is available; no much larger clone lies one base away.

Trimming removed 0 bases from V and 3 bases from J; the gene matches leave 3 bases unexplained. The CDR3 measures 14 amino acids from cysteine to phenylalanine. Only the CDR3 DNA stays, 42 bases, in frame from base 1. Per the germline V gene, SGDLS is the CDR1 and YYNGEE is the CDR2. TCRbeta CDR3 regions were amplified from genomic DNA using the immunoSEQ Assay, a bias-controlled multiplex PCR. The paper's processing steps were these. Within the assay, amplification of reference gene primers was used to estimate how many nucleated cells each sample contained. To quantify the absolute abundance of each unique TCRbeta CDR3 rearrangement, sequence reads were collapsed and filtered. Productive Simpson clonality was computed per sample as the square root of Simpson's diversity index over productive rearrangements. TCRdb carries this immuneACCESS record with in-frame sequences only. Its versions omit some clonotypes, under half of them owing to an unresolved V gene in the studies checked, with the rest unexplained. V, J and clone size were drawn from that table, and D and trimming were deduced from the DNA. This sample has fewer than 150,000 clones in its table, and roughly nine tenths of those were observed once. The ten largest account for approximately 7.9% of the sample.

The paper's findings and limits, for the study overall: The amount of clinical and demographic metadata varied by source and participant and was provided uncurated.

Another Seattle source contributed samples from volunteer blood donors who had recovered from COVID-19. Collaborating institutions collected whole blood in K2EDTA tubes following their own protocols. For TCRbeta analysis, collaborators shipped samples in one of three forms: frozen whole blood, isolated PBMCs, or DNA extracted from either of those sample types. This clonotype was obtained from a man between 65 and 85 years old who had recovered from COVID-19. Recombination linked TRBV9 to TRBJ2-7; the junction holds 7 bases that match TRBD2. The sequencing sample was made of peripheral blood. The DNA sequence follows: TGTGCCAGCAGCGTAGCGGCTAGCGGCTACGAGCAGTACTTC. Its translation reads: CASSVAASGYEQYF.